The source of this T cell receptor (beta chain) is a study of blood T cell repertoires in COVID-19 (dated by TCRdb to the early 2020s). The study in broad terms: Collaborator samples came from the United States, Italy and Spain and covered acute and convalescent phases of COVID-19. The sample metadata nearly always contained a de-identified subject ID, COVID-19 status, age in years and sex. The repertoires were made available in a free public database intended to serve as a resource for research on the immune response to SARS-CoV-2. Samples came from the ongoing ImmuneRACE study (first 160 participants) plus 1,254 subjects from 6 global collaborators. Deeply sampled blood TCRbeta repertoires from subjects exposed to, actively infected with, or recovered from COVID-19 were included in the dataset. Where HLA class I and class II types were available, the types were taken from metadata supplied by the sample provider, not from assay-based typing. The material from the prospective study consisted of cDNA or gDNA derived from T cells, B-cell-depleted T cells, or PBMCs.

As concerns this clone: Its antigen is not yet known. No base-level quality is on record; no much larger clone is a single base apart.

TCRbeta CDR3 regions were amplified from genomic DNA using the immunoSEQ Assay, a bias-controlled multiplex PCR. The study's processing was this. Within the assay, amplification of reference gene primers was used to estimate how many nucleated cells each sample contained. Sequence reads were collapsed and filtered to measure the absolute abundance of every unique TCRbeta CDR3 rearrangement. For each sample, productive Simpson clonality was calculated as the square root of Simpson's diversity index across productive rearrangements. TCRdb provides this immuneACCESS table in a form limited to in-frame rearrangements. Some clones are lacking; in checked studies, under half of them reflect an unresolved V gene, and why the rest are absent is not known. The DNA gave D and trimming, while V, J and clone size come from that table. The sample table holds about 120,000 clones, of which about four fifths were seen once. In total, the top ten clones hold about 10% of the sample.

Study-wide conclusions, independent of this receptor: How much clinical and demographic metadata was included differed by source and by participant, and the metadata was provided uncurated.

Collaborating institutions collected whole blood in K2EDTA tubes following their own protocols. For TCRbeta analysis, collaborators shipped samples as frozen whole blood, isolated PBMCs, or DNA extracted from either of those sample types. The clonotype originates from a human donor in a cohort sampled during active COVID-19. The sample taken for sequencing was peripheral blood.

CDR3 sequence: CASSLGGQSSYGYTF. Here is the DNA: TGTGCCAGCAGCTTGGGTGGACAGAGCTCATATGGCTACACCTTC. The chain links TRBV5-5 with TRBJ1-2; a tentative D call is TRBD1 (6 bases match). CDR1 SGHKS and CDR2 YYEKEE are derived from the germline V gene (reference sequence). The CDR3 measures 15 amino acids from cysteine to phenylalanine. The entry retains the CDR3 DNA only, 45 bases that are in frame from base 1. The V and J ends are trimmed by 0 bases and 5 bases, leaving 14 bases between them.